A single sample is the source of the 26 T cell receptor beta chains below, sequenced in a study of control samples from healthy donors and cancer patients (dated by TCRdb to the early 2020s). Libraries were constructed by the immunoSEQ multiplex PCR assay. In TCRdb, the immuneACCESS table is reduced to in-frame sequences with V and J assigned. These tables do not hold every clone; where another copy was compared, an unresolved V gene accounts for under half, and the others remain unexplained. This sample is represented by roughly 41,000 clones; around 94% of them were singletons. The top ten constitute more than 20% of the sample. Material for sequencing was blood. The receptors come from a man in his sixties in good health.

This chain connects TRBV28 to TRBJ2-5; the D is unclear. Per the germline V gene, CDR1 is MDHEN and CDR2 is SYDVKM. The CDR3 length is 11 residues. Trimming removed 4 bases at V and 3 bases at J, with 3 bases between. CDR3 bases: TGTGCCAGCAGTTGGGAAGAGACCCAGTACTTC. Its protein is CASSWEETQYF.

This clone was observed a single time. The chain employs TRBV30 and TRBJ1-3, with a weak D call TRBD1 (6 bases). The V end was cut by 6 bases, the J end by 0 bases, with 9 bases between. Germline assignment: CDR1 GTSNPN and CDR2 SVGIG (reference sequence). The CDR3 covers 13 residues. This CDR3 reads CACPGASGNTIYF. CDR3 sequence (DNA): TGTGCCTGCCCGGGGGCCTCTGGAAACACCATATATTTT.

This chain links TRBV19 with TRBJ1-1; D unresolved. The V gene lost 4 bases and the J gene lost 0 bases, with 9 bases spanning the gap. This CDR3 has 14 residues. Germline assignment: CDR1 LNHDA and CDR2 SQIVND (reference sequence). The DNA for the CDR3 is TGTGCCAGTAGTAGGGGTAGATTGAACACTGAAGCTTTCTTT. Protein sequence: CASSRGRLNTEAFF.

The chain recombines TRBV28 with TRBJ2-2; D call uncertain. Trimming took off 3 bases at V and 5 bases at J, with 7 bases between the two ends. Germline CDR1 is MDHEN and CDR2 is SYDVKM. CDR3 length equals 13 residues. The CDR3 DNA reads as TGTGCCAGCAGTTTGGGAATGACCGGGGAGCTGTTTTTT. The encoded protein is CASSLGMTGELFF.

Only a few counts were recorded for this clone. The genes are TRBV15 and TRBJ2-1; no clear D. CDR3 size: 17 residues. The V gene lost 0 bases and the J gene lost 7 bases, with 19 bases spanning the gap. Germline V gives CDR1 LNHNV, CDR2 YYDKDF (reference sequence). Here the CDR3 DNA reads TGTGCCACCAGCAGAGATCGGACCCGCCCCTACGAAAATGAGCAGTTCTTC. Its translation is CATSRDRTRPYENEQFF.

The chain carries TRBV5-1 and TRBJ2-3; 9 bases match TRBD2. The CDR3 loop spans 16 amino acids. Germline CDR1 is SGHRS and CDR2 is YFSETQ. Trimming took 4 bases from V and 5 from J; bases not matched to a gene: 11. This chain's CDR3 is CASSPGWLAGVDTQYF. CDR3 nucleotides: TGCGCCAGCAGCCCCGGGTGGTTAGCGGGAGTAGATACGCAGTATTTT.

This clone was counted once. J is TRBJ2-2 and V is TRBV7-9; no firm D call. The CDR3 is made up of 17 amino acids. V gave up 5 bases and J gave up 0 bases, with 16 bases separating them. Germline CDR1 reads SEHNR; CDR2 reads FQNEAQ (reference sequence). In nucleotides, the CDR3 is TGTGCCAGCAGCCCAGGCGTTTCGGGCACGAACACCGGGGAGCTGTTTTTT. Translation gives CASSPGVSGTNTGELFF.

The chain links TRBV19 to TRBJ2-1; tentative D call: TRBD1 (5 bases). Between the trimmed V and J ends, which lost 3 bases and 6 bases, there was a span of 15 bases. This CDR3 region has 15 residues. The germline V gene encodes CDR1 LNHDA and CDR2 SQIVND (reference sequence). This chain's CDR3 is CASSIRSRGSNEQFF. CDR3 bases: TGTGCCAGTAGTATCCGGAGTAGGGGCTCCAATGAGCAGTTCTTC.

This clone has just one count. The CDR3 DNA follows: TGTGCCAGCAGTGAAGCTAGCGGATTCACAGATACGCAGTATTTT. Translated: CASSEASGFTDTQYF. The chain joins TRBV2 to TRBJ2-3; D might be TRBD2 (6 bases). CDR1 and CDR2 (germline): SNHLY, FYNNEI. V was pared by 0 bases and J by 2 bases, with 9 bases between. The length of the CDR3 is 15 residues.

The chain links TRBV4-1 to TRBJ2-5; D ambiguous. Trimming removed 0 bases at V and 0 bases at J, with 8 bases between. The germline CDR1 and CDR2 sequences are MGHRA and YSYEKL. CDR3 length: 15 amino acids. The CDR3: CASSQDVAHQETQYF. CDR3 nucleotide sequence: TGCGCCAGCAGCCAAGATGTGGCACACCAAGAGACCCAGTACTTC.

The J gene is TRBJ2-7, the V gene TRBV7-8; a weak D match, TRBD2 (5 bases). CDR1 is SGHVS and CDR2 is FQNEAQ in the germline V gene. The V gene lost 5 bases and the J gene lost 0 bases, with 11 bases spanning the gap. The CDR3 is made up of 14 amino acids. DNA of the CDR3: TGTGCCAGCAGCCCCCAAACTAGCTCCTACGAGCAGTACTTC. Its protein is CASSPQTSSYEQYF.

The V and J genes are TRBV28 and TRBJ2-1, with 7 bases fitting TRBD2. Germline CDR1 is MDHEN and CDR2 is SYDVKM. Losses at the gene ends were 2 bases for V and 7 bases for J; bases not matched to a gene: 14. This CDR3 is 17 amino acids long. As DNA, the CDR3 is TGTGCCAGCAGTTTACCCCCGGGAGCGGGACTGTCGAATGAGCAGTTCTTC. This sequence encodes CASSLPPGAGLSNEQFF.

The chain joins TRBV5-8 to TRBJ2-5; D may be TRBD2 (6 bases). CDR1 and CDR2 (germline): SGHTS, YDEGEE. The CDR3 has 15 residues. Trimming took off 1 base at V and 7 bases at J, with 17 bases between the two ends. DNA of the CDR3: TGTGCCAGCAGCTTGATGGCGGGGCCCGCCGGGACCCAGTACTTC. Its protein product is CASSLMAGPAGTQYF. The full variable domain, rest sourced from reference TRBV5-8 and TRBJ2-5, is EAGVTQSPTHLIKTRGQQATLRCSPISGHTSVYWYQQALGLGLQFLLWYDEGEERNRGNFPPRFSGRQFPNYSSELNVNALELEDSALYLCASSLMAGPAGTQYFGPGTRLLVL.

The rearrangement links TRBV19 to TRBJ2-1; TRBD2 matches at 13 bases. From germline, CDR1 is LNHDA and CDR2 SQIVND (reference sequence). Trimming at V came to 6 bases and at J to 10 bases, leaving 6 bases not matched to a gene. The CDR3 is 14 amino acids. The CDR3 nucleotides read TGTGCCAGTAGGCACCCGGGACTAGCGGGAGAGCAGTTCTTC. Protein sequence: CASRHPGLAGEQFF.

The chain is built from TRBV28 and TRBJ2-2, with a weak D call TRBD1 (5 bases). Per the germline V gene, CDR1 is MDHEN and CDR2 is SYDVKM. The germline V and J ends were trimmed by 6 bases and 2 bases, with 10 bases remaining between them. The length of the CDR3 is 14 residues. The CDR3 sequence is CASRDRGNTGELFF. In DNA, the CDR3 is TGTGCCAGCAGAGACAGAGGAAACACCGGGGAGCTGTTTTTT.

The chain uses TRBV20-1 and TRBJ2-5, with D tentatively TRBD2 (6 bases). CDR1 is DFQATT and CDR2 is SNEGSKA in the germline V gene (reference sequence). The V gene lost 3 bases and the J gene lost 1 base, with 12 bases spanning the gap. CDR3 length equals 14 residues. Here the CDR3 DNA reads TGCAGTGCTAGTCCGGGAGCCGTCCAAGAGACCCAGTACTTC. Translated, it gives CSASPGAVQETQYF.

The V gene is TRBV20-1, the J gene TRBJ2-1, with 7 positions matching TRBD1. Germline trimming cut 3 bases from V and 6 bases from J; bases unmatched to any gene: 8. From germline, CDR1 is DFQATT and CDR2 SNEGSKA (reference sequence). The CDR3 spans 14 residues. In nucleotides, the CDR3 is TGCAGTGCTAGTAGGGTCGACAGGGTCAATGAGCAGTTCTTC. Amino acids: CSASRVDRVNEQFF.

The V and J genes are TRBV18 and TRBJ2-7; D might be TRBD1 (5 bases). This CDR3 comprises 14 residues. The germline CDR1 and CDR2 sequences are KGHSH and LQKENI. V was cut by 1 base and J by 2 bases, with 9 bases left in between. CDR3 in DNA: TGTGCCAGCTCACCACAACAGGACGCCTACGAGCAGTACTTC. Its protein is CASSPQQDAYEQYF.

The J gene is TRBJ2-7, the V gene TRBV28, with 9 bases identical to TRBD1. The CDR3 totals 15 residues. The trim removed 4 bases at V and 6 bases at J, leaving 10 bases unmatched. Germline CDR1 reads MDHEN; CDR2 reads SYDVKM. Here the CDR3 reads CASSSQTGGYSEQYF. The CDR3 DNA sequence: TGTGCCAGCAGTTCCCAGACAGGGGGGTACTCCGAGCAGTACTTC.

V is TRBV27 and J is TRBJ2-2; D is undetermined. The V gene's germline CDR1 is MNHEY and CDR2 SMNVEV (reference sequence). Trimming left V 5 bases short and J 1 base short, with 11 bases between. The CDR3 is 15 residues long. CDR3 amino acids: CASSRYGLNTGELFF. Written as DNA, the CDR3 is TGTGCCAGCAGTCGGTACGGTCTGAACACCGGGGAGCTGTTTTTT.

The chain recombines TRBV7-4 with TRBJ2-1; 7 positions match TRBD2. The CDR3 loop spans 16 amino acids. Unmatched junction bases numbered 8, after V lost 0 bases and J lost 6 bases. CDR1 and CDR2 (germline): SGHVT, SQSDAQ. The CDR3: CASSLASLAAFNEQFF. In nucleotides, the CDR3 is TGTGCCAGCAGCTTAGCGAGCCTAGCGGCATTCAATGAGCAGTTCTTC.

V and J are TRBV5-1 and TRBJ1-1, with D hard to call. Trimming stripped 4 bases from V and 0 bases from J, with 7 bases between. The CDR3 covers 13 residues. Germline CDR1 SGHRS, CDR2 YFSETQ. The CDR3 protein is CASSPGLNTEAFF. CDR3 DNA sequence: TGCGCCAGCAGCCCGGGGTTGAACACTGAAGCTTTCTTT.

The V gene is TRBV6-5, the J gene TRBJ1-1; 7 positions agree with TRBD1. The CDR3 sequence is 15 residues long. V lost 0 bases and J lost 4; bases outside the gene matches: 5. From germline, CDR1 is MNHEY and CDR2 SVGAGI. CDR3 in DNA: TGTGCCAGCAGTTACTCCGAGGGGGCGGGCACTGAAGCTTTCTTT. Protein product: CASSYSEGAGTEAFF.

The J gene is TRBJ1-1, the V gene TRBV6-1, with 9 bases matching TRBD1. In germline, CDR1 is MNHNS, CDR2 SASEGT. The CDR3 totals 18 residues. The V segment lost 4 bases and the J segment 1 base; nucleotides outside the gene matches: 13. The CDR3 DNA follows: TGTGCCAGCAGTGCGGGTGACAGGGGGATTGGGAAGAACACTGAAGCTTTCTTT. Residues: CASSAGDRGIGKNTEAFF.

This rearrangement joins TRBV7-8 to TRBJ1-3; no firm D call. The CDR3 sequence is 18 residues long. Trimming cost V 3 bases and J 0 bases, with 18 bases left between them. The germline V gene has CDR1 SGHVS and CDR2 FQNEAQ. CDR3 nucleotides: TGTGCCAGCAGCTTTGGTGTGGCAGGCGTAAACTCTGGAAACACCATATATTTT. Translated: CASSFGVAGVNSGNTIYF.

The V call is TRBV30, the J call TRBJ1-4, with TRBD1 matching over 7 bases. Germline-derived CDR1 and CDR2 are GTSNPN and SVGIG (reference sequence). The V segment lost 3 bases and the J segment 4 bases; nucleotides outside the gene matches: 14. The CDR3 covers 17 residues. The CDR3 here is CAWSEGTAKIYNEKLFF. The CDR3 region has the DNA TGTGCCTGGAGCGAGGGGACAGCCAAGATCTATAATGAAAAACTGTTTTTT.